This TCR beta chain was recorded in a study of blood T cells in healthy people across ages. As for the study in general: When template switching was applied, about one barcoded beta molecule was captured per two T cells.

Collection of around 9.3 milliliters of peripheral blood was performed for each donor. Samples each had at least 5 micrograms of total RNA extracted. Germline V lookup: CDR1 MNHEY, CDR2 SVGAGI. The CDR3 is 15 residues long. A note on this clonotype: The junction departs from the called germline gene at one end, perhaps through a read error.

A second about 7 to 12 cycle PCR used barcoded and J-beta primers. From the 5' RACE reads, TCRdb called clonotypes with MiXCR, one entry per CDR3 protein. The table shows about 620,000 distinct CDR3 sequences, with about 50% occurring only once. Input material: blood. This chain links TRBV6-5 with TRBJ2-6, with a weak D call TRBD2 (5 bases). The receptor comes from a woman of 80 years or more in good health. In nucleotides, the CDR3 is TGTGCCAGCAGTACGGACTTTTCTGGGACCAACGTCCTGACTTTC. Its protein product is CASSTDFSGTNVLTF.